This T cell receptor (beta chain) was profiled in a study of T cell responses to AZD1222 COVID-19 vaccine. General study points: Of spike-specific TCRs, nearly half reportedly target regions left unmutated in variants.

This table comes from immunoSEQ multiplex PCR, and its TCRdb copy is limited to in-frame clones, with some not included. The sample contains approximately 120,000 clones, 93% of which appear only once. Turning to this clone: The antigen is unknown.

This CDR3 has 13 amino acids. The V gene lost 7 bases and the J gene lost 3 bases, with 12 bases spanning the gap. This receptor was identified in an adult in good health. Sequenced here: peripheral blood, sampled on day 0 of AZD1222 vaccination. The chain uses TRBV12-3 or TRBV12-4 and TRBJ1-2; D may be TRBD1 (6 bases). In nucleotides, the CDR3 is TGTGCCAGCACCCAAAGGGGGGACTATGGCTACACCTTC. Its protein product is CASTQRGDYGYTF.